This TCR beta chain came from a study of T cell responses to AZD1222 COVID-19 vaccine. Regarding the study as a whole: Spike-specific TCR repertoires showed rising breadth and depth after two AZD1222 doses. Nearly half of spike-specific TCRs reportedly target variant regions that are unmutated in the B.1.351 and B.1.1.7 variants.

Germline CDR1 reads LGHNA; CDR2 reads YNFKEQ. J gave up 1 base and V 0 bases, and 10 bases lay outside the gene matches. The length of the CDR3 is 19 residues. Some clones are missing from TCRdb's copy, which holds only in-frame ones; the method was immunoSEQ multiplex PCR. The data contain about 140,000 clones, 85% to 95% of them seen just once; the ten biggest clones take up 1.3% to 1.5%. With regard to this clone: Its antigen is not known.

The rearrangement joins TRBV4-2 to TRBJ2-2, with TRBD1 matching over 8 bases. The source was peripheral blood, collected on day 0 of AZD1222 vaccination. The receptor comes from an adult in good health. CDR3 region: CASSQDLRFGTGNTGELFF. In DNA form, the CDR3 reads TGTGCCAGCAGCCAAGATCTTAGATTCGGGACAGGGAACACCGGGGAGCTGTTTTTT.